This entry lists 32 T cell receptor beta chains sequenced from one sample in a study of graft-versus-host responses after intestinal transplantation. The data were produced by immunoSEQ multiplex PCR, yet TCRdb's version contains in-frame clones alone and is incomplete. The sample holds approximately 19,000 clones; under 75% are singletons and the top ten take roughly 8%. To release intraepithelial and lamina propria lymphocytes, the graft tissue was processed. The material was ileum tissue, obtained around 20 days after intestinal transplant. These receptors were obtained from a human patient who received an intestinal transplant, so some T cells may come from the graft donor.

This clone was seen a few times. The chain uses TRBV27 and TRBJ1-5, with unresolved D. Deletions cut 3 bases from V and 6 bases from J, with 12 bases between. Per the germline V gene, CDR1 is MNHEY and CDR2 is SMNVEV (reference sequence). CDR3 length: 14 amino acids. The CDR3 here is CASSLDRGSQPQHF. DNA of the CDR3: TGTGCCAGCAGTTTGGATCGGGGAAGTCAGCCCCAGCATTTT.

The DNA of the CDR3 is TGTGCCAGCAGTGGAGGGACAGCCTCGAACTATGGCTACACCTTC. Translating it yields CASSGGTASNYGYTF. The rearrangement joins TRBV6-1 to TRBJ1-2; 7 bases line up with TRBD1. The CDR3 has 15 amino acids. Germline V lookup: CDR1 MNHNS, CDR2 SASEGT. The V and J ends lost 4 bases and 2 bases, in that order; junction bases with no gene match: 7.

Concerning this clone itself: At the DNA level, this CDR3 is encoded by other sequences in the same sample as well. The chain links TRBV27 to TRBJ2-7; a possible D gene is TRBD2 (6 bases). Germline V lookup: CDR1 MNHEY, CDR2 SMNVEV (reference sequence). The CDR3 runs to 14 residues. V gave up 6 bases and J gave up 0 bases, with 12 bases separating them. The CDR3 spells CASSPGGSSYEQYF. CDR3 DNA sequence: TGTGCCAGCAGCCCTGGGGGGAGCTCCTACGAGCAGTACTTC.

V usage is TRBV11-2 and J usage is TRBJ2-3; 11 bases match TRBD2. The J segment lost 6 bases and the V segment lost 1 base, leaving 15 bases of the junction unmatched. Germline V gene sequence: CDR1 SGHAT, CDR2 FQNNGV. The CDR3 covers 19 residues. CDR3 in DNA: TGTGCCAGCAGCTTAGTGCGGTCTAGCGGGGGGCGAATCGGGGATACGCAGTATTTT. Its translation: CASSLVRSSGGRIGDTQYF.

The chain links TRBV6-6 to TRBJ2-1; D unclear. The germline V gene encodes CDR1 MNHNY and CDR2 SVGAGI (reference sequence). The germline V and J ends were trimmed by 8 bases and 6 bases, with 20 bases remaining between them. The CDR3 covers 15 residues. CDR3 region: CASERVVVSSNEQFF. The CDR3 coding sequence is TGTGCCAGCGAACGGGTGGTGGTGAGCAGCAATGAGCAGTTCTTC.

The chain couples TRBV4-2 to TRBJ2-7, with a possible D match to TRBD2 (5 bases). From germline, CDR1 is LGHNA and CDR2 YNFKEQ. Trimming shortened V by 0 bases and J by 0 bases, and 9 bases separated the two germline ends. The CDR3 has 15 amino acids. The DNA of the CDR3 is TGTGCCAGCAGCCAAGAGGACTTTCTCTCCTACGAGCAGTACTTC. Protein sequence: CASSQEDFLSYEQYF.

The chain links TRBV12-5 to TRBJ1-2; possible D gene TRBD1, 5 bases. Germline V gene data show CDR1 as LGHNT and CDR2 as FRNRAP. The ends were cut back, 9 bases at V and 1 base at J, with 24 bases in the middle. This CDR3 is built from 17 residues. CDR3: CASSIVYWGFLNYGYTF. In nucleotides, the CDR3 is TGTGCTAGCTCTATTGTCTATTGGGGCTTCCTTAACTATGGCTACACCTTC.

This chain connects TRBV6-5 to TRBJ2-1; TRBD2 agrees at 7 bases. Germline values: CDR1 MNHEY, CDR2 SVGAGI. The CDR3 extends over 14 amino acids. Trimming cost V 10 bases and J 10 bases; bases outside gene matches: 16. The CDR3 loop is CATQTGTNRPEQFF. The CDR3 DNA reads TGTGCCACTCAGACCGGGACTAATCGGCCCGAGCAGTTCTTC.

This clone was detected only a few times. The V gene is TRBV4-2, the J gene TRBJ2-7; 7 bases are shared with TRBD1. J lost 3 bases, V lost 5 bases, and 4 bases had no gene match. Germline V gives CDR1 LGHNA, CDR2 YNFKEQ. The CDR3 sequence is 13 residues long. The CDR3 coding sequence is TGTGCCAGCAGCTTCGACAGGGTCTACGAGCAGTACTTC. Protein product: CASSFDRVYEQYF.

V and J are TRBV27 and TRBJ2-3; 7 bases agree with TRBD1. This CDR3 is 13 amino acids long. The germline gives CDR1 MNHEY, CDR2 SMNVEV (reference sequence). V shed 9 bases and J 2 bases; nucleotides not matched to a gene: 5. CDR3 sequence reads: CASGQVDTDTQYF. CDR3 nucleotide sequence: TGTGCCAGTGGACAGGTCGACACAGATACGCAGTATTTT.

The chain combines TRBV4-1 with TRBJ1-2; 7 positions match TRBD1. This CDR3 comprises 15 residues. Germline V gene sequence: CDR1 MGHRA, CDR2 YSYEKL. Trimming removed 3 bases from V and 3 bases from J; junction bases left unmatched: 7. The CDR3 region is CASSQDGTVYYGYTF. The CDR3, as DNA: TGCGCCAGCAGCCAGGACGGGACAGTCTACTATGGCTACACCTTC.

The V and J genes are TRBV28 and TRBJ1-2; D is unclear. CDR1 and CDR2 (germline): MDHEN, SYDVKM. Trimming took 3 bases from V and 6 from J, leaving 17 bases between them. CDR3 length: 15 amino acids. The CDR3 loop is CASSFEVPAVNGYTF. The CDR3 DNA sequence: TGTGCCAGCAGTTTTGAGGTCCCAGCGGTAAATGGCTACACCTTC.

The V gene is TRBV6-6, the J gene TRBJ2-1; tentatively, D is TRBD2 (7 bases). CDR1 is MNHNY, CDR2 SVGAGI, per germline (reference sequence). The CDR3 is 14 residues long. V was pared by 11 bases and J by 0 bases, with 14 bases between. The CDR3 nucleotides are TGTGCCGCGCAAGGGGGGGGCTCCTACAATGAGCAGTTCTTC. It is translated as CAAQGGGSYNEQFF.

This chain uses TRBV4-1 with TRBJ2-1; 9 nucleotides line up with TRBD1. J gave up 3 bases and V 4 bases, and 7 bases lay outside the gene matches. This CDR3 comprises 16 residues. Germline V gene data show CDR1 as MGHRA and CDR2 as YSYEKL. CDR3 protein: CASSPFDRGVYNEQFF. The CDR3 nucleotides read TGCGCCAGCAGCCCGTTCGACAGGGGGGTCTACAATGAGCAGTTCTTC.

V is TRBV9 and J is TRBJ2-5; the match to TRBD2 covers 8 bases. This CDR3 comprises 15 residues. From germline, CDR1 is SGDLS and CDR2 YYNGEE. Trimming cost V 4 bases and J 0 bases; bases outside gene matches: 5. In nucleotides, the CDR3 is TGTGCCAGCAGCCCCGGGGGGGGGTACCAAGAGACCCAGTACTTC. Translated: CASSPGGGYQETQYF. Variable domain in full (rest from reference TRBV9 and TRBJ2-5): DSGVTQTPKHLITATGQRVTLRCSPRSGDLSVYWYQQSLDQGLQFLIQYYNGEERAKGNILERFSAQQFPDLHSELNLSSLELGDSALYFCASSPGGGYQETQYFGPGTRLLVL.

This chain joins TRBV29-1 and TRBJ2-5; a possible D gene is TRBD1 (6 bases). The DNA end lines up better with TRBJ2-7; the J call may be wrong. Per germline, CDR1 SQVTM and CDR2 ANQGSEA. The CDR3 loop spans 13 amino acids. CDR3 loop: CSVDVRGTREQYF. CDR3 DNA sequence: TGCAGCGTTGACGTCAGGGGTACGCGCGAGCAGTACTTC.

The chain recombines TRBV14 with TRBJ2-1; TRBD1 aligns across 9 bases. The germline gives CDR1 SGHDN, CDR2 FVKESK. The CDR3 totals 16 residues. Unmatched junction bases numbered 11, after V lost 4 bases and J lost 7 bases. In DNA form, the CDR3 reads TGTGCCAGCAGCCCAGGATCCGGGACAGGGTGGAATGAGCAGTTCTTC. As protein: CASSPGSGTGWNEQFF.

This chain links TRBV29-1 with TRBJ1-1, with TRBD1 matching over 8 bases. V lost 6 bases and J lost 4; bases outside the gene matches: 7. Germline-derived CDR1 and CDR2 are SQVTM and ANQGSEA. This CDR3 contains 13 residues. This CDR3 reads CSVEQGGGTEAFF. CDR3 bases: TGCAGCGTCGAACAGGGGGGAGGCACTGAAGCTTTCTTT.

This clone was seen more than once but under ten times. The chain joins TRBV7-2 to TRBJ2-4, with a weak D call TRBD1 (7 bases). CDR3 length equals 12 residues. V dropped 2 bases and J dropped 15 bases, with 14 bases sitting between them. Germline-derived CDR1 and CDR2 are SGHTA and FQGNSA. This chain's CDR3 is CASSLSRGVRYF. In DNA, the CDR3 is TGTGCCAGCAGCTTAAGCAGGGGGGTTCGGTACTTC.

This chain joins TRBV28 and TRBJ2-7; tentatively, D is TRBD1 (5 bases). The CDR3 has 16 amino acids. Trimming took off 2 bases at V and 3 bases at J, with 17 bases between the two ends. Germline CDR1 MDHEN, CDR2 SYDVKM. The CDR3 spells CASSLVAEAGRYEQYF. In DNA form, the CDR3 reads TGTGCCAGCAGTTTAGTGGCAGAGGCAGGGCGCTACGAGCAGTACTTC.

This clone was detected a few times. CDR3 nucleotide sequence: TGTGCCATCAGTGCCGGGACAGGGGGCTCTGGAAACACCATATATTTT. It is translated as CAISAGTGGSGNTIYF. The rearrangement joins TRBV10-3 to TRBJ1-3; 11 bases fit TRBD1. The V gene end was trimmed by 4 bases and the J gene end by 0 bases; junction bases not matched to a gene: 2. Per germline, CDR1 ENHRY and CDR2 SYGVKD. The CDR3 totals 16 residues.

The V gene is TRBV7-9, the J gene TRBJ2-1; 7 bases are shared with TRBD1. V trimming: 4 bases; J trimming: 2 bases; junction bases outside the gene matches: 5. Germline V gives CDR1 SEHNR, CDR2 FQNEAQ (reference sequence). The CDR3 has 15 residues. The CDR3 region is CASSSTGETYNEQFF. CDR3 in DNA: TGTGCCAGCAGCTCAACAGGGGAAACCTACAATGAGCAGTTCTTC.

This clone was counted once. The CDR3 region has the DNA TGTGCCAGCAGTGAATCCTTAACCTACGAGCAGTACTTC. Its protein product is CASSESLTYEQYF. The chain joins TRBV25-1 to TRBJ2-7; unclear D gene. The CDR3 totals 13 residues. The V gene lost 1 base and the J gene lost 2 bases, with 6 bases spanning the gap. Germline V gene sequence: CDR1 MGHDK, CDR2 SYGVNS.

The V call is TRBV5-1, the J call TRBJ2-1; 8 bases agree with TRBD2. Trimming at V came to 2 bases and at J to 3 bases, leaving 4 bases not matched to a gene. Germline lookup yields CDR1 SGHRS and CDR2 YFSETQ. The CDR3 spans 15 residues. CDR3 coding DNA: TGCGCCAGCAGCTTTCTGCGGGAGGTCTACAATGAGCAGTTCTTC. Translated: CASSFLREVYNEQFF.

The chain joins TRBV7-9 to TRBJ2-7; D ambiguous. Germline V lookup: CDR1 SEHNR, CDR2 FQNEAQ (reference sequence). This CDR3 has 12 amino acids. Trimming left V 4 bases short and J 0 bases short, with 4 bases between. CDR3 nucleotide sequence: TGTGCCAGCAGCTCGAGCTCCTACGAGCAGTACTTC. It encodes CASSSSSYEQYF.

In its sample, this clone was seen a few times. The CDR3 spells CASRGGQGAHGYGYTF. The CDR3 nucleotides read TGTGCCAGCAGGGGGGGACAGGGGGCCCATGGCTATGGCTACACCTTC. V gene TRBV6-4 combines with J gene TRBJ1-2; 12 nucleotides line up with TRBD1. The trim removed 6 bases at V and 4 bases at J, leaving 9 bases unmatched. This CDR3 region has 16 residues. Germline CDR1 MRHNA, CDR2 SNTAGT.

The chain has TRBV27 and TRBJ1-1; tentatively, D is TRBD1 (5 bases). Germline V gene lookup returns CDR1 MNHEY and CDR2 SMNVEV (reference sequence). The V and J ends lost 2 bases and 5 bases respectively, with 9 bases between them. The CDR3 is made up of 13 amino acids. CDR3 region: CASSLGAGTEAFF. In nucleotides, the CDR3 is TGTGCCAGCAGTTTAGGGGCGGGGACTGAAGCTTTCTTT.

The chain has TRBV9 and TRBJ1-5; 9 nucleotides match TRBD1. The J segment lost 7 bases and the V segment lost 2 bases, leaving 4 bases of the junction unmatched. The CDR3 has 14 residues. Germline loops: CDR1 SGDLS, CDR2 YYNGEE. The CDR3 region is CASSVTGGRQPQHF. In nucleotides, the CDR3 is TGTGCCAGCAGCGTTACAGGGGGCAGGCAGCCCCAGCATTTT.

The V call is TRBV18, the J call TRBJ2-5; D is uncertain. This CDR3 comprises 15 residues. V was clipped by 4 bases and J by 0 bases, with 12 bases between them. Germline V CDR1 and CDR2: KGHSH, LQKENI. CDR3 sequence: CASSLHRSNQETQYF. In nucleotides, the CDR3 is TGTGCCAGCTCACTTCACAGAAGCAACCAAGAGACCCAGTACTTC.

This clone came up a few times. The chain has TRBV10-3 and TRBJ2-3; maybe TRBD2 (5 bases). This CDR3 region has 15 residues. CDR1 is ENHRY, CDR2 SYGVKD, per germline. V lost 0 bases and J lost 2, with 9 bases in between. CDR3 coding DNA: TGTGCCATCAGTGAGTCAGGACTCAACACAGATACGCAGTATTTT. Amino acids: CAISESGLNTDTQYF.

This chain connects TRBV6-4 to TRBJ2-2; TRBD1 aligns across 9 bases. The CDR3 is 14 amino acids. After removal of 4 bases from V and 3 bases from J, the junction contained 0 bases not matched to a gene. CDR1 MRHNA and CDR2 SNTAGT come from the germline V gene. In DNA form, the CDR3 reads TGTGCCAGCAGTGGGACAGGGGACACCGGGGAGCTGTTTTTT. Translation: CASSGTGDTGELFF.

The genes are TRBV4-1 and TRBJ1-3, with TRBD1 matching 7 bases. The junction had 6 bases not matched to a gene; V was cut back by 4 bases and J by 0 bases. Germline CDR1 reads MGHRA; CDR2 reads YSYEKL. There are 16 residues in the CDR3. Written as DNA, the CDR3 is TGCGCCAGCAGCCTCTACGGACAGGCCTCTGGAAACACCATATATTTT. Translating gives CASSLYGQASGNTIYF.